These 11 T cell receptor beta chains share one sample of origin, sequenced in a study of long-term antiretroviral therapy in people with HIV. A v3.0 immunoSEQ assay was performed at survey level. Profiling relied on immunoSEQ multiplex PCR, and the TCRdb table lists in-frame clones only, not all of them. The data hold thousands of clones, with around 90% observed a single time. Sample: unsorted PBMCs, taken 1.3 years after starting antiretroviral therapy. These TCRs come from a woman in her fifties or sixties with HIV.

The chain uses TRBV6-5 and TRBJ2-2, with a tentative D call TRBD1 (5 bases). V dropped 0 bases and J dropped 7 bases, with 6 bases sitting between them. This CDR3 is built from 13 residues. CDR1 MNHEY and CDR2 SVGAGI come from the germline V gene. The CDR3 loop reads CASSYSGDGELFF. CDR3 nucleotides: TGTGCCAGCAGTTACTCAGGGGACGGGGAGCTGTTTTTT.

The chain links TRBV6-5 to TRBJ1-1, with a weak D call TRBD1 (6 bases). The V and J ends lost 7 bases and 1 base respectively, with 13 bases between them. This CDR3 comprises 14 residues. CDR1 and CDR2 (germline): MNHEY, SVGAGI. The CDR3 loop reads CASTAGQKNTEAFF. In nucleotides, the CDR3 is TGTGCCAGCACCGCCGGACAGAAGAACACTGAAGCTTTCTTT.

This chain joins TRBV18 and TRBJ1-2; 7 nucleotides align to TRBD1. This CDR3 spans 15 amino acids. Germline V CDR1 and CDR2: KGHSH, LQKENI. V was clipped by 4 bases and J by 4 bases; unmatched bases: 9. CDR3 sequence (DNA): TGTGCCAGCTCACAGACGGACAGGCGGATCTATGGCTACACCTTC. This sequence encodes CASSQTDRRIYGYTF.

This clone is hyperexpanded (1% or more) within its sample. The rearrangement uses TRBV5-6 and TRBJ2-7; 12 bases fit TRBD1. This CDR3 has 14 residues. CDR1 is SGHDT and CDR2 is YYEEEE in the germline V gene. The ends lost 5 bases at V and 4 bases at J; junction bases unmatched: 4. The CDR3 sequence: CASRPGQGAYEQYF. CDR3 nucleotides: TGTGCCAGCAGACCGGGACAGGGGGCGTACGAGCAGTACTTC.

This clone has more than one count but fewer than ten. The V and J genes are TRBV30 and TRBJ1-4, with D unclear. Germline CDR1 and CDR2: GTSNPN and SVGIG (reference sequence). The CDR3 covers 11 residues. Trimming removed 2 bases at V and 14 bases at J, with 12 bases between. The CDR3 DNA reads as TGTGCCTGGAGTTCTGGGTCAAGCCTGTTTTTT. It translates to CAWSSGSSLFF.

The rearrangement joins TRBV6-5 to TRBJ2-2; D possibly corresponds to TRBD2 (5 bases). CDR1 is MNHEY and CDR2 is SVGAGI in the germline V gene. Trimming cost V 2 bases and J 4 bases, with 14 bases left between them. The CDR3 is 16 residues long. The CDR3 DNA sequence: TGTGCCAGCAGTTACGCGGGTGGAGTGGCCACCGGGGAGCTGTTTTTT. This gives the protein CASSYAGGVATGELFF.

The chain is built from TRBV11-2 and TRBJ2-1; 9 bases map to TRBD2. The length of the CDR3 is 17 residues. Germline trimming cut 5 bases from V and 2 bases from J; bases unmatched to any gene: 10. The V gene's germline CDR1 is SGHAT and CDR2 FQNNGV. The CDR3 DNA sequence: TGTGCCAGCAGCCCGACTAGCGGCAGGGGGACCTACAATGAGCAGTTCTTC. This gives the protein CASSPTSGRGTYNEQFF.

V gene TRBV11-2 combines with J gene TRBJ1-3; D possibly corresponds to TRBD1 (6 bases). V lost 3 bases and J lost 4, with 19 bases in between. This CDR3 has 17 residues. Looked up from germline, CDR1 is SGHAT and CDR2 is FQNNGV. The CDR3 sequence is CASSFLGGGYGGNTIYF. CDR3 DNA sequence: TGTGCCAGCAGCTTCTTAGGCGGGGGCTATGGAGGAAACACCATATATTTT.

For the CDR3, the DNA is TGTGCCATCAGCGATACAGGGGACGAGACCCAGTACTTC. The encoded protein is CAISDTGDETQYF. The V gene is TRBV10-3, the J gene TRBJ2-5; 7 bases align to TRBD1. Germline values: CDR1 ENHRY, CDR2 SYGVKD. The CDR3 sequence is 13 residues long. J was trimmed by 5 bases and V by 6 bases; bases with no gene match: 6.

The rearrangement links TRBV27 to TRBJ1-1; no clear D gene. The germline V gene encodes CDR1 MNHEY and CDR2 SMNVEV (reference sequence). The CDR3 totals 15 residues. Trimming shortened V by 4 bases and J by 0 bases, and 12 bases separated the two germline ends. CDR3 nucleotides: TGTGCCAGCAGTTCAAGACTGGAAATGAACACTGAAGCTTTCTTT. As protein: CASSSRLEMNTEAFF.

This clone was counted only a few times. CDR3 protein: CASSGNVGYEQYF. The CDR3 DNA follows: TGTGCCAGTAGTGGAAATGTGGGCTACGAGCAGTACTTC. V is TRBV19 and J is TRBJ2-7; no definite D call. Germline loops: CDR1 LNHDA, CDR2 SQIVND (reference sequence). V shed 5 bases and J shed 3 bases, with 11 bases lying between them. The CDR3 is 13 residues long.